The 24 T cell receptor beta chains reported below all come from one sample, sequenced in a study of blood T cell repertoires in COVID-19. Only in-frame clones appear in the TCRdb table, and some are missing; sequencing was by immunoSEQ multiplex PCR. Of roughly 230,000 clones in the sample, 70% to 90% were seen once. Sequencing was done on a sample of PBMCs or T cells enriched from blood (not recorded which). The receptor set was obtained from a woman between 45 and 65 years old who had been exposed to COVID-19.

In DNA form, the CDR3 reads TGTGCCAGCAGTGGGTCAGGATCCTACGCTACAACTAATGAAAAACTGTTTTTT. Its translation is CASSGSGSYATTNEKLFF. This chain links TRBV3-1 (or the pseudogene TRBV3-2) with TRBJ1-4; D is ambiguous. V lost 6 bases and J lost 0, with 20 bases in between. The length of the CDR3 is 18 residues. Germline V gene sequence: CDR1 LGHDT, CDR2 YNNKEL (reference sequence).

The chain links TRBV6-6 to TRBJ1-6; TRBD1 matches at 8 bases. The V gene end was trimmed by 5 bases and the J gene end by 9 bases; junction bases not matched to a gene: 6. This CDR3 spans 14 amino acids. CDR1 is MNHNY, CDR2 SVGAGI, per germline (reference sequence). The CDR3 spells CASSHTGGASPLHF. The DNA of the CDR3 is TGTGCCAGCAGTCACACAGGGGGGGCTTCACCCCTCCACTTT.

This chain connects TRBV7-8 to TRBJ1-5; D not certain. Germline CDR1 reads SGHVS; CDR2 reads FQNEAQ. V lost 0 bases and J 4 bases, leaving 10 bases between the germline ends. This CDR3 contains 15 residues. CDR3 loop: CASSLAVGRNQPQHF. CDR3 sequence (DNA): TGTGCCAGCAGCTTAGCAGTCGGCAGGAATCAGCCCCAGCATTTT.

The V and J genes are TRBV5-1 and TRBJ1-1, with 9 nucleotides matching TRBD1. This CDR3 contains 14 residues. Losses at the gene ends were 4 bases for V and 1 base for J; bases not matched to a gene: 2. Germline CDR1 SGHRS, CDR2 YFSETQ. The CDR3 sequence: CASSATGGNTEAFF. The DNA for the CDR3 is TGCGCCAGCAGCGCGACAGGGGGGAACACTGAAGCTTTCTTT.

The chain is built from TRBV10-3 and TRBJ1-1; a weak D match, TRBD1 (5 bases). The germline CDR1 and CDR2 sequences are ENHRY and SYGVKD. The CDR3 runs 14 residues. V was shortened by 4 bases and J by 1 base, with 10 bases between the two germline ends. This chain's CDR3 is CAISGDGGNTEAFF. CDR3 DNA: TGTGCCATCAGTGGGGACGGGGGGAACACTGAAGCTTTCTTT.

V gene TRBV7-6 combines with J gene TRBJ2-1; no firm D call. Germline loops: CDR1 SGHVS, CDR2 FNYEAQ. The CDR3 is 15 amino acids. Trimming removed 2 bases at V and 6 bases at J, with 14 bases between. The CDR3 nucleotides are TGTGCCAGCAGCTTATATGTTGGGTCGGGCAATGAGCAGTTCTTC. Its protein is CASSLYVGSGNEQFF. The full variable domain, rest sourced from reference TRBV7-6 and TRBJ2-1, is GAGVSQSPRYKVTKRGQDVALRCDPISGHVSLYWYRQALGQGPEFLTYFNYEAQQDKSGLPNDRFSAERPEGSISTLTIQRTEQRDSAMYRCASSLYVGSGNEQFFGPGTRLTVL.

This clone was observed a handful of times. The genes are TRBV9 and TRBJ2-3; D possibly corresponds to TRBD1 (6 bases). Trimming took 4 bases from V and 3 from J, leaving 18 bases between them. The CDR3 covers 16 residues. The germline CDR1 and CDR2 sequences are SGDLS and YYNGEE. CDR3 bases: TGTGCCAGCAGCCGGTTCGGACAGCTCCATACAGATACGCAGTATTTT. This gives the protein CASSRFGQLHTDTQYF. Variable domain in full (rest from reference TRBV9 and TRBJ2-3): DSGVTQTPKHLITATGQRVTLRCSPRSGDLSVYWYQQSLDQGLQFLIQYYNGEERAKGNILERFSAQQFPDLHSELNLSSLELGDSALYFCASSRFGQLHTDTQYFGPGTRLTVL.

This chain joins TRBV11-2 and TRBJ1-3; D perhaps matches TRBD1 (6 bases). V was trimmed by 8 bases and J by 6 bases, leaving 17 bases between them. The CDR3 has 14 residues. Germline CDR1 SGHAT, CDR2 FQNNGV. The CDR3: CASSLGQTTNTIYF. CDR3 sequence (DNA): TGTGCCAGCTCCTTGGGACAAACAACAAACACCATATATTTT.

The V and J genes are TRBV3-1 (or the pseudogene TRBV3-2) and TRBJ2-3, with 11 positions matching TRBD2. This CDR3 contains 15 residues. The V gene's germline CDR1 is LGHDT and CDR2 YNNKEL (reference sequence). Unmatched junction bases numbered 5, after V lost 3 bases and J lost 6 bases. The CDR3: CASSHPGTSGDTQYF. The CDR3 DNA is TGTGCCAGCAGCCACCCTGGGACTAGCGGTGATACGCAGTATTTT.

This clone was picked up one time. This chain joins TRBV21-1 and TRBJ1-6. TRBV21-1 corresponds to a pseudogene. The CDR3 has 18 amino acids. CDR3 amino acids: CASSKAHGYGGPNSPLHF. The CDR3 DNA reads as TGTGCCAGCAGCAAAGCGCACGGATACGGCGGGCCTAATTCACCCCTCCACTTT.

The CDR3: CATRPGTSTDTQYF. Written as DNA, the CDR3 is TGTGCCACCAGGCCGGGAACTAGCACAGATACGCAGTATTTT. The rearrangement uses TRBV5-4 and TRBJ2-3; D possibly corresponds to TRBD2 (5 bases). Germline V gives CDR1 SGHNT, CDR2 YYREEE (reference sequence). Between the trimmed V and J ends, which lost 9 bases and 0 bases, there was a span of 14 bases. This CDR3 contains 14 residues.

The chain is built from TRBV19 and TRBJ1-5; tentatively, D is TRBD1 (5 bases). The germline V and J ends were trimmed by 7 bases and 5 bases, with 12 bases remaining between them. This CDR3 contains 13 residues. The germline gives CDR1 LNHDA, CDR2 SQIVND (reference sequence). As DNA, the CDR3 is TGTGCCAGTACCGTGGGAGGGGATCAGCCCCAGCATTTT. Translation gives CASTVGGDQPQHF. Full variable domain (remainder filled in from reference TRBV19 and TRBJ1-5): DGGITQSPKYLFRKEGQNVTLSCEQNLNHDAMYWYRQDPGQGLRLIYYSQIVNDFQKGDIAEGYSVSREKKESFPLTVTSAQKNPTAFYLCASTVGGDQPQHFGDGTRLSIL.

The V gene is TRBV7-9, the J gene TRBJ2-1, with TRBD2 identical over 8 bases. The CDR3 has 18 amino acids. J lost 0 bases, V lost 0 bases, and 7 bases had no gene match. Per the germline V gene, CDR1 is SEHNR and CDR2 is FQNEAQ (reference sequence). CDR3 loop: CASSLAGLVSGSYNEQFF. The CDR3 nucleotides read TGTGCCAGCAGCTTAGCGGGACTAGTATCAGGCTCCTACAATGAGCAGTTCTTC.

V and J are TRBV24-1 and TRBJ2-1, with 8 bases identical to TRBD2. V lost 3 bases, J lost 8 bases, and 8 bases stayed unmatched. Germline CDR1 reads KGHDR; CDR2 reads SFDVKD. This CDR3 has 15 residues. DNA of the CDR3: TGTGCCACCAGTGATCCCGGGACTAGAATGGATGAGCAGTTCTTC. It yields the protein CATSDPGTRMDEQFF.

DNA of the CDR3: TGTGCCAGCACCTTCGAGGGATACGAGCAGTACTTC. This codes for CASTFEGYEQYF. The chain recombines TRBV12-3 or TRBV12-4 with TRBJ2-7, with D possibly matching TRBD2 (5 bases). This CDR3 contains 12 residues. Between the trimmed V and J ends, which lost 7 bases and 4 bases, there was a span of 11 bases.

The V and J genes are TRBV6-2 or TRBV6-3 and TRBJ1-2, with D unresolved. The germline V gene has CDR1 MNHEY and CDR2 SVGEGT. V was trimmed by 8 bases and J by 8 bases, leaving 9 bases between them. This CDR3 has 10 residues. Written as DNA, the CDR3 is TGTGCCAGCGGTTCGAGCGGCTACACCTTC. Translation gives CASGSSGYTF.

The rearrangement uses TRBV9 and TRBJ2-3; D is perhaps TRBD2 (7 bases). From germline, CDR1 is SGDLS and CDR2 YYNGEE. Trimming shortened V by 0 bases and J by 0 bases, and 14 bases separated the two germline ends. The CDR3 length is 17 residues. CDR3 coding DNA: TGTGCCAGCAGCGTAGGTGGTGCGGGGGCAAGCACAGATACGCAGTATTTT. This codes for CASSVGGAGASTDTQYF.

The V gene is TRBV28, the J gene TRBJ1-5, with D possibly being TRBD1 (5 bases). Germline loops: CDR1 MDHEN, CDR2 SYDVKM. There are 16 residues in the CDR3. Trimming took 5 bases from V and 2 from J, leaving 16 bases between them. CDR3 DNA: TGTGCCAGCAGTAACTTGGGGCCAGGAGGCAATCAGCCCCAGCATTTT. This encodes CASSNLGPGGNQPQHF.

The chain employs TRBV30 and TRBJ2-7; 12 bases line up with TRBD1. Germline loops: CDR1 GTSNPN, CDR2 SVGIG (reference sequence). After removal of 6 bases from V and 4 bases from J, the junction contained 7 bases not matched to a gene. The CDR3 is made up of 14 amino acids. The CDR3 nucleotides read TGTGCCTGCCAAGGGGGACAGGGGGCATACGAGCAGTACTTC. It codes for CACQGGQGAYEQYF.

This clone turned up a few times. The chain couples TRBV7-9 to TRBJ1-5, with D possibly matching TRBD1 (6 bases). There are 15 residues in the CDR3. CDR1 and CDR2 (germline): SEHNR, FQNEAQ (reference sequence). V lost 4 bases and J 3 bases, leaving 13 bases between the germline ends. The CDR3 bases are TGTGCCAGCAGCTCAACAGGGTTGGTCAATCAGCCCCAGCATTTT. Its translation is CASSSTGLVNQPQHF.

The V call is TRBV18, the J call TRBJ1-2; TRBD1 matches at 8 bases. After removal of 2 bases from V and 3 bases from J, the junction contained 5 bases not matched to a gene. This CDR3 has 15 amino acids. CDR1 and CDR2 (germline): KGHSH, LQKENI. The CDR3 DNA sequence: TGTGCCAGCTCACCAAGACAGGGGTACGACTATGGCTACACCTTC. Translated: CASSPRQGYDYGYTF.

The chain recombines TRBV2 with TRBJ2-7; TRBD1 matches 8 bases. The V segment lost 5 bases and the J segment 6 bases; nucleotides outside the gene matches: 3. CDR3 length: 12 residues. Germline V gene lookup returns CDR1 SNHLY and CDR2 FYNNEI. The CDR3 bases are TGTGCCAGCAGTCGACAGGGGACCGAGCAGTACTTC. Protein product: CASSRQGTEQYF.

This chain links TRBV2 with TRBJ2-5, with TRBD2 as a possible D gene (6 bases). The germline V gene encodes CDR1 SNHLY and CDR2 FYNNEI. Trimming shortened V by 7 bases and J by 0 bases, and 18 bases separated the two germline ends. This CDR3 has 16 amino acids. CDR3 bases: TGTGCCAGCATAGATCGGAGGCCGGGGGACCAAGAGACCCAGTACTTC. It translates to CASIDRRPGDQETQYF.

The CDR3 here is CASSSTLAGGDTQYF. Written as DNA, the CDR3 is TGTGCCAGCAGTTCCACCCTAGCGGGGGGAGATACGCAGTATTTT. This sequence joins TRBV28 and TRBJ2-3; 11 bases line up with TRBD2. The CDR3 has 15 amino acids. V lost 4 bases to trimming and J lost 5 bases; unmatched junction nucleotides: 5. Per the germline V gene, CDR1 is MDHEN and CDR2 is SYDVKM.